The 5 T cell receptor beta chains reported below all come from one sample, sequenced in a study of cytomegalovirus exposure and HLA in healthy donors. The PCR made use of 60 Vbeta and 13 Jbeta primers. Here immunoSEQ multiplex PCR was the method, and the copy in TCRdb shows in-frame clones only, minus some. The sample yields roughly 130,000 clones, 75% to 90% seen once. Sequencing input: PBMCs. Receptor source: a man between 35 and 55 years old in good health and CMV-seronegative.

The J gene is TRBJ2-7, the V gene TRBV5-1, with TRBD2 matching 7 bases. With 1 base clipped from V and 0 bases from J, the junction kept 4 bases outside the gene matches. CDR3 length: 15 residues. Germline loops: CDR1 SGHRS, CDR2 YFSETQ. The CDR3 here is CASSLSGDSSYEQYF. The DNA of the CDR3 is TGCGCCAGCAGCTTGAGCGGGGATAGCTCCTACGAGCAGTACTTC. The full variable domain, in which reference TRBV5-1 and TRBJ2-7 provide the parts outside the CDR3, is KAGVTQTPRYLIKTRGQQVTLSCSPISGHRSVSWYQQTPGQGLQFLFEYFSETQRNKGNFPGRFSGRQFSNSRSEMNVSTLELGDSALYLCASSLSGDSSYEQYFGPGTRLTVT.

This sequence joins TRBV6-1 and TRBJ1-3; 7 bases match TRBD1. Losses at the gene ends were 4 bases for V and 4 bases for J; bases not matched to a gene: 16. The germline gives CDR1 MNHNS, CDR2 SASEGT. The CDR3 is 18 residues long. CDR3 DNA sequence: TGTGCCAGCAGTGGGGCCTTCGGGACAGAAACCCCAGGAAACACCATATATTTT. This codes for CASSGAFGTETPGNTIYF.

This sequence joins TRBV7-9 and TRBJ1-1; D is unclear. The V and J ends lost 1 base and 4 bases respectively, with 7 bases between them. CDR1 is SEHNR, CDR2 FQNEAQ, per germline (reference sequence). This CDR3 has 13 amino acids. CDR3 loop: CASSLDGGTEAFF. The CDR3 DNA follows: TGTGCCAGCAGCTTAGACGGTGGCACTGAAGCTTTCTTT.

This chain joins TRBV25-1 and TRBJ1-2; D remains unclear. Germline-derived CDR1 and CDR2 are MGHDK and SYGVNS. The CDR3 has 12 residues. V was shortened by 2 bases and J by 2 bases, with 3 bases between the two germline ends. The CDR3 sequence is CASSEQNYGYTF. As DNA, the CDR3 is TGTGCCAGCAGTGAACAGAACTATGGCTACACCTTC.

The chain has TRBV19 and TRBJ1-6; 7 nucleotides align to TRBD1. This CDR3 region has 13 residues. Germline V CDR1 and CDR2: LNHDA, SQIVND (reference sequence). Losses at the gene ends were 7 bases for V and 6 bases for J; bases not matched to a gene: 3. The CDR3 DNA is TGTGCCAGTAACCGACAGGGTAATTCACCCCTCCACTTT. As protein: CASNRQGNSPLHF.